One sample yielded the 7 T cell receptor beta chains listed below, sequenced in a study of T cell repertoires in cytomegalovirus infection. TCRdb reprocessed the reads via MiXCR and lists one record per CDR3 protein. This table holds 200,000 to 300,000 distinct CDR3 sequences, roughly 9.1% found once. The sample taken for sequencing was PBMCs. Receptors were obtained from a human donor in good health (CMV status not recorded). Some clones in this sample may be carry-over from other donors' samples.

This clonotype was counted ten times or more. CDR3 nucleotides: TGCAGTGCTAAAAGACAGGGGTGGGATTATGGGGCCAACGTCCTGACTTTC. This translates into CSAKRQGWDYGANVLTF. This sequence joins TRBV20-1 and TRBJ2-6, with 8 nucleotides matching TRBD1. This CDR3 is 17 amino acids long. The germline V gene has CDR1 DFQATT and CDR2 SNEGSKA (reference sequence). Losses at the gene ends were 4 bases for V and 3 bases for J; bases not matched to a gene: 11.

This clonotype showed up many times. The V call is TRBV7-2, the J call TRBJ2-1; 8 bases agree with TRBD2. CDR3 size: 16 residues. Trimming at V came to 3 bases and at J to 4 bases, leaving 8 bases not matched to a gene. Germline-derived CDR1 and CDR2 are SGHTA and FQGNSA. The CDR3 nucleotides read TGTGCCAGCAGCTTGGCAATGAGCGGGGGTTACAATGAGCAGTTCTTC. This codes for CASSLAMSGGYNEQFF. Together with reference TRBV7-2 and TRBJ2-1, the CDR3 gives the full variable domain: GAGVSQSPSNKVTEKGKDVELRCDPISGHTALYWYRQSLGQGLEFLIYFQGNSAPDKSGLPSDRFSAERTGGSVSTLTIQRTQQEDSAVYLCASSLAMSGGYNEQFFGPGTRLTVL.

Ten or more counts support this clonotype. The V gene is TRBV7-2, the J gene TRBJ2-7; possible D gene TRBD2, 5 bases. The CDR3 length is 12 residues. From germline, CDR1 is SGHTA and CDR2 FQGNSA. The V and J ends lost 8 bases and 3 bases respectively, with 11 bases between them. CDR3 in amino acids: CASGHGLYEQYF. The CDR3 region has the DNA TGTGCCAGCGGTCACGGACTCTACGAGCAGTACTTC.

This clonotype was counted many times. V is TRBV7-2 and J is TRBJ1-5; D might be TRBD1 (5 bases). Trimming left V 6 bases short and J 6 bases short, with 24 bases between. This CDR3 region has 17 residues. Germline values: CDR1 SGHTA, CDR2 FQGNSA. CDR3 loop: CASSSFPRGERGQPQHF. The CDR3 DNA is TGTGCCAGCAGTTCGTTCCCTCGGGGCGAAAGGGGTCAGCCCCAGCATTTT.

The chain links TRBV11-3 to TRBJ1-2; the D is unclear. The CDR3 loop spans 12 amino acids. The germline V gene encodes CDR1 SGHNT and CDR2 YENEEA. The ends were cut back, 1 base at V and 7 bases at J, with 7 bases in the middle. The CDR3 DNA sequence: TGTGCCAGCAGCTTAGCCCGGGGTGGCTACACCTTC. Its protein is CASSLARGGYTF.

This clonotype was seen a handful of times. The chain links TRBV7-2 to TRBJ1-1; no reliable D call. V lost 1 base and J 9 bases, leaving 12 bases between the germline ends. From germline, CDR1 is SGHTA and CDR2 FQGNSA. CDR3 length equals 13 residues. The CDR3 DNA reads TGTGCCAGCAGCTTAGATGGCCCGCTTCAAGCTTTCTTT. This codes for CASSLDGPLQAFF.

This clonotype was observed at least ten times. V is TRBV7-2 and J is TRBJ1-5, with D maybe TRBD1 (5 bases). The V gene's germline CDR1 is SGHTA and CDR2 FQGNSA. This CDR3 has 12 amino acids. The V gene lost 4 bases and the J gene lost 9 bases, with 10 bases spanning the gap. The CDR3 nucleotides read TGTGCCAGCAGCTCAGGGAAGGGGCCCCAGCATTTT. Amino acid sequence: CASSSGKGPQHF.